These 3 T cell receptor beta chains were sequenced from one sample in a study of brain T cells in children with intractable seizures (dated by TCRdb to about 2021). The library relied on the immunoSEQ multiplex PCR assay. TCRdb's version of the immuneACCESS table is confined to in-frame rearrangements and falls short of the full clone set. An unresolved V gene accounts for under half of the shortfall where checked; the remainder is of unknown origin. For this sample the table gives about 320,000 clones, of which about 93% were detected only once. The top ten hold roughly 6% of the sample. According to the study, the label for this sample's time point signals: blood from clinic visit 5 months post-surgery; TSC patient then seizure free. The sequences come from peripheral blood, collected less than 6 months after surgery. These receptors were taken from a boy younger than two with tuberous sclerosis and intractable seizures.

The sample holds a few counts of this clone. This chain joins TRBV11-2 and TRBJ1-3; 8 nucleotides match TRBD1. CDR3 size: 15 residues. J was trimmed by 4 bases and V by 2 bases; bases with no gene match: 4. The germline V gene has CDR1 SGHAT and CDR2 FQNNGV. The CDR3 reads CASSLRQGLGNTIYF. The CDR3 DNA sequence: TGTGCCAGCAGCTTACGACAGGGGCTGGGAAACACCATATATTTT.

This clone was detected a few times. In nucleotides, the CDR3 is TGTGCCAGCAGCAAAGACTCGCACCCAACCTATGGCTACACCTTC. It codes for CASSKDSHPTYGYTF. The chain is built from TRBV7-9 and TRBJ1-2, with no clear D. CDR3 size: 15 residues. The germline V and J ends were trimmed by 5 bases and 4 bases, with 17 bases remaining between them. The germline V gene has CDR1 SEHNR and CDR2 FQNEAQ (reference sequence).

This chain uses TRBV6-5 with TRBJ1-2, with 7 bases aligning to TRBD1. V shed 6 bases and J 3 bases; nucleotides not matched to a gene: 10. The CDR3 is made up of 15 amino acids. The germline gives CDR1 MNHEY, CDR2 SVGAGI. The CDR3 loop is CASRPDRATDYGYTF. The CDR3 DNA reads TGTGCCAGCAGGCCCGACAGGGCCACCGACTATGGCTACACCTTC.